The rows below give T cell receptor beta chains drawn from one sample of a study of CD8 T cells in Susac syndrome. TCRdb ran MiXCR on the immunoSEQ multiplex PCR reads and lists one entry per CDR3 protein. The table records some 180,000 distinct CDR3 sequences, roughly 90% of them present only once. The sequenced sample was CD4+ T cells from PBMCs. These receptors were obtained from a human donor with Susac syndrome. Both conserved end residues are part of each CDR3. Size is omitted from some rows. Given values are once, few, many or a class for expanded clones.

size	V	CDR3
-	TRBV10-3	CATTEEGGRGNEQFF
-	TRBV5-1	CASGISGDGSYEQYF
-	TRBV5-1	CASSLSGAGNYGYTF
-	TRBV11-2	CASSTRQGGSEKLFF
-	TRBV6-6	CASSRTVDNQPQHF
-	TRBV10-3	CAISELRNGYTF
-	TRBV6-2/TRBV6-3	CASSLPGLSDEQFF
-	TRBV13	CASSLRTSGGTDTQYF
-	TRBV10-2	CASSELVVSYTF
-	TRBV3-1	CASSQMSSGGNEQFF
-	TRBV20-1	CSALYSYEQYF
-	TRBV5-4	CASRDDRGKGRNYGYTF
once	TRBV5-1	CASSRKAGGQETQYF
once	TRBV13	CASSLRFGNRASYEQYF
-	TRBV29-1	CSVRLAGGHEQFF
once	TRBV7-6	CASSLGGLAGSTQYF
-	TRBV20-1	CSAPPGTRSTDTQYF
-	TRBV30	CAWSAPRETQYF
once	TRBV10-3	CAISDGHSAGTGEEQYF
-	TRBV29-1	CSGGTAYGYTF
-	TRBV7-8	CASSRSRDQREYSYEQYF
-	TRBV7-2	CASSLRASVFKNIQYF
-	TRBV5-4	CASSIDRGEGYEQYF
-	TRBV5-1	CASSPITGIAYNEQFF
-	TRBV4-1	CASSRPTSGYNEQFF
-	TRBV4-1	CASSPPLRGRSASGYTF
-	TRBV28	CASAPYGADYEQYF
-	TRBV5-1	CASSPGAGGNTEAFF
-	TRBV6-2/TRBV6-3	CASSYLRLNNEQFF
-	TRBV27	CASRYLAGTYNEQFF
-	TRBV5-1	CASSLGGQRGTNEQFF
-	TRBV10-3	CAIRPGQIMNTEAFF
-	TRBV5-1	CASSSHGAGETQYF
-	TRBV11-2	CASSEQDRLNYGYTF
-	TRBV30	CAWGLRADNEQFF
few	TRBV15	CATSSGTSGRKNEQYF
-	TRBV20-1	CSARARENYNYNEQFF
-	TRBV6-5	CASSYRGAPSNEQFF
-	TRBV12-3/TRBV12-4	CASSFVGSHTEAFF
once	TRBV5-1	CASSGGELIEQFF
once	TRBV30	CAWRGTGPQPQHF
-	TRBV20-1	CSARDDTEAFF
-	TRBV12-1	CASSFELADYEQYF
-	TRBV3-1	CASRGTSSGTGELFF